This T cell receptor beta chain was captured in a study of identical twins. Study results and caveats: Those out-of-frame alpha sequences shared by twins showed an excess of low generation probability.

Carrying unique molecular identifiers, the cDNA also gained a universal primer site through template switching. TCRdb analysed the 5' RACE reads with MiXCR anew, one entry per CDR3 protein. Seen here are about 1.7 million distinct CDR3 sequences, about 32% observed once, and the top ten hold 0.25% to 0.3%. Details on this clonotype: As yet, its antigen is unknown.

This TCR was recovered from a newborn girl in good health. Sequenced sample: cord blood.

The CDR3 DNA reads TGTGCCAGCAGCCAAGGGACAGGGAAGCAGCCCCAGCATTTT. This codes for CASSQGTGKQPQHF. The rearrangement uses TRBV3-1 and TRBJ1-5, with 8 bases matching TRBD1. CDR3 length equals 14 residues. Unmatched junction bases numbered 3, after V lost 1 base and J lost 7 bases. Germline CDR1 is LGHDT and CDR2 is YNNKEL (reference sequence).